The clone carrying this T cell receptor beta chain was seen only once. The antigen is undetermined. The germline gives CDR1 SGHTA, CDR2 FQGNSA. Trimming took off 0 bases at V and 4 bases at J, with 6 bases between the two ends. The CDR3 length is 14 residues. Reverse transcription of extracted RNA yielded cDNA, which provided the sequencing template. The data were produced by immunoSEQ multiplex PCR, yet TCRdb's version contains in-frame clones alone and is incomplete. The repertoire includes around 100,000 clones, roughly 53% of them detected once, and around 9% sits in the top ten. These data belong to a study of CD8+ T cells in alopecia areata. Study-wide results and limits: Relative to normal scalp, lesional scalp, especially alopecia totalis/universalis, showed higher clonality.

Sequenced sample: CD4+ T cells sorted from blood. The rearrangement uses TRBV7-2 and TRBJ2-2; tentative D call: TRBD2 (5 bases). This receptor was identified in a human donor in good health. The CDR3 spells CASSLARATGELFF. CDR3 nucleotide sequence: TGTGCCAGCAGCTTAGCGCGGGCCACCGGGGAGCTGTTTTTT.